The clone carrying this TCR beta chain was seen once. The record originates from a study of blood T cell repertoires in COVID-19. Whole-study context: Acute-phase and convalescent COVID-19 samples originated in the United States, Italy and Spain. Sources were T cells, B-cell-depleted T cells, or PBMCs; the material itself was cDNA or gDNA.

Original handling: Amplification of reference gene primers provided the estimated nucleated cell counts. Clones were read by immunoSEQ multiplex PCR, and TCRdb kept only the in-frame ones, dropping some. For V, J and clone size, that table is used; D and trimming come from the DNA. Of a few hundred thousand clones in the sample, about 88% are singletons; the top ten hold roughly 4.5%. V was clipped by 4 bases and J by 6 bases, with 19 bases between them. Looked up from germline, CDR1 is MGHRA and CDR2 is YSYEKL. The CDR3 covers 15 residues. The rearrangement uses TRBV4-1 and TRBJ2-7; the D gene is possibly TRBD1 (6 bases). This clonotype was sampled from a middle-aged woman who had recovered from COVID-19. Sequenced: peripheral blood. CDR3 in amino acids: CASSRRDTGRLEQYF. The CDR3 bases are TGCGCCAGCAGCCGCCGGGACACGGGGCGGCTCGAGCAGTACTTC.